This T cell receptor beta chain was recovered during a study of T cells in Graves' hyperthyroidism and ophthalmopathy (dated by TCRdb to between 2019 and 2020). Some background on the complete study: Peripheral blood samples were taken at the time of initial diagnosis, prior to any treatment. The paper describes TCR Vbeta CDR3 sequencing of fewer than 150 peripheral blood samples, made up of some 40 ophthalmopathy patients, 70 to 80 hyperthyroidism patients and 17 progressor patients. To identify distinguishing TCR V-J signatures, a discovery cohort of around 100 patients was used, comprising 43 with Graves' ophthalmopathy and under 60 with stable Graves' hyperthyroidism. The 100 or so discovery patients were randomly split 7:3 into training and test sets. Once sampling was done, hyperthyroidism patients were given methimazole at a starting dose of 30 mg daily, whereas ophthalmopathy patients were given high-dose intravenous methylprednisolone. An independent validation cohort of around 19 hyperthyroidism patients and some 15 patients who later progressed to ophthalmopathy tested prospective prediction of ophthalmopathy. In several Graves' hyperthyroidism patients, the study also compared T-cell repertoires from thyroid tissue with T-cell repertoires from blood. Overall study results and their limits: In validation, progression to ophthalmopathy was predicted by the model with 70% to 71% sensitivity and 72% to 80% specificity, a median of approximately 6.5 months before onset. A model built on a 13 V-J signature distinguished ophthalmopathy from stable hyperthyroidism, reaching roughly 88% sensitivity and about 81% specificity in cross-validation and 80%/75% in testing. Most expanded thyroid clonotypes (frequency above 0.001) were also found in blood, which suggests that blood repertoires may mirror thyroid immune responses. No statistical method was used to fix the sample size in advance, and group allocation was not hidden from the investigators.

V loses 6 bases at its end and J loses 10 bases; junction bases beyond the gene matches: 12. From the germline V gene (reference sequence), CDR1 is DFQATT and CDR2 is SNEGSKA. The cysteine opens and the phenylalanine closes a CDR3 of 13 amino acids. Only the CDR3 part of the read is kept: 39 bases, read in frame from the first base. TCR beta CDR3 regions were amplified from RNA transcripts. A first-round RT-PCR of the TCR CDR3 used the HTBI primer set with the Qiagen OneStep RT-PCR kit. Libraries were constructed in a second round of multiplex PCR, after which size selection and purification were performed. Paired-end sequencing of the libraries was performed with 100 bp reads on an Illumina HiSeq2000. The published analysis was carried out like this. Raw data were processed with SOAPnuke, discarding reads with adapters, uncalled bases, mean Phred below 15, or no exact constant-primer or identifier match. High-quality paired reads were merged using COPE v1.2.5, and each unique nucleotide sequence was defined as a clonotype. MiTCR v1.1 was used to align clonotypes to the IMGT TRBV, TRBD and TRBJ reference segments. Only V-J combinations with frequency above 0.0001, covering 98% to 99.2% of repertoires, were analysed. A TCS score was defined as the ratio of F50 (clonal expansion) to E x V (chaos), with BLOSUM62-based TCRdist applied between CDR3 peptides within each V-J. Welch's t-statistics and random forest reduced just over 500 V-J features to some 14, which were used in a naive Bayes classifier (R e1071). The similarity between thyroid and blood repertoires was quantified using the Morisita-Horn index. In TCRdb, the public reads were trimmed at Q25 with fastp and aligned with MiXCR, with productive beta chains retained. Entries that share a CDR3 protein sequence are merged under the most common genes and DNA. TCRdb's processing, not the authors' own work, is the source of the V and J calls. The sample table records just under 750,000 distinct CDR3 sequences; about 35% of these occur just once. In total, the top ten clones hold less than 35% of the sample.

This clonotype was seen a few times. The specificity of this receptor is unknown. No base quality values were provided; no much bigger clone lies one nucleotide off. A patient counted as having stable Graves' hyperthyroidism if no progression to ophthalmopathy occurred over 18 months of follow-up. Hyperthyroidism patients were aged 18 to 65 years and newly diagnosed, with disease duration of less than 2 months. The study excluded patients with uncontrolled infections, other autoimmune diseases, pregnancy or lactation. Diagnoses were based on clinical symptoms, serum thyroxine and TRAb, thyroid ultrasound and orbital computed tomography. Ficoll-Paque density gradient centrifugation was used to isolate PBMCs from about 9 ml of fresh peripheral blood. Total RNA was extracted using Trizol reagent, and RNA quality was assessed on an Agilent 2100 Bioanalyzer.

Sequencing was performed on blood. The sequence derives from a woman aged 35 to 49 with Graves' hyperthyroidism. Rearrangement joined TRBV20-1 to TRBJ2-3, and 8 junctional nucleotides match TRBD2. At the DNA level, the sequence is TGCAGTGCCAGGACTAGCACACATGGGCCGCAGTATTTT. Its protein reads: CSARTSTHGPQYF.